This is a list of T cell receptor beta chains from one sample in a study of molecular identifiers for immune sequencing clone quantification. TCRdb re-called the PCR reads with MiXCR, one entry per CDR3 protein. The table includes approximately 590,000 distinct CDR3 sequences, roughly 25% detected once. The sample was naive CD8+ T cells from blood, with Jurkat cell RNA spiked in. Receptors were obtained from a human donor in good health. Some libraries in this study had Jurkat cell RNA spiked in. CDR3s include the opening cysteine and the closing phenylalanine or tryptophan. The D gene is left open where the match is weak. Clone sizes are given selectively: once, few, many, or a class where the clone is expanded.

d_gene,v_gene,j_gene,abundance,CDR3aa,CDR3nt
TRBD2,TRBV13,TRBJ2-3,many,CASSLKGLANSGTQYF,TGTGCCAGCAGCCTTAAGGGACTAGCGAATTCGGGTACGCAGTATTTT
TRBD2,TRBV9,TRBJ2-2,-,CASSTSGVNTGELFF,TGTGCCAGCAGCACTAGCGGGGTGAACACCGGGGAGCTGTTTTTT
-,TRBV20-1,TRBJ2-3,-,CSARGGLAPDTQYF,TGCAGTGCTAGAGGGGGGCTTGCACCCGATACGCAGTATTTT
-,TRBV30,TRBJ1-3,-,CAWSSGLSGNTIYF,TGTGCCTGGAGTAGCGGGCTGTCTGGAAACACCATATATTTT
-,TRBV12-3/TRBV12-4,TRBJ2-2,few,CASSLAGEYTGELFF,TGTGCCAGCAGTTTAGCGGGAGAGTACACCGGGGAGCTGTTTTTT
-,TRBV19,TRBJ1-2,few,CASSVRNEVIILNYGYTF,TGTGCCAGTAGTGTCAGGAACGAGGTGATTATATTGAACTATGGCTACACCTTC
-,TRBV7-6,TRBJ2-7,few,CASSLAIGTAYEQYF,TGTGCCAGCAGCTTAGCTATCGGGACGGCCTACGAGCAGTACTTC
-,TRBV6-2/TRBV6-3,TRBJ2-7,-,CASSYNHDRFYEQYF,TGTGCCAGCAGTTACAACCATGACCGTTTCTACGAGCAGTACTTC
-,TRBV4-1,TRBJ1-2,few,CASSQDRAAKFF,TGCGCCAGCAGCCAAGATCGGGCAGCGAAGTTCTTC
TRBD2,TRBV5-3,TRBJ2-7,few,CASSQTAGTSGRWDEQYF,TGTGCCAGCAGCCAAACCGCAGGGACTAGCGGGAGATGGGACGAGCAGTACTTC